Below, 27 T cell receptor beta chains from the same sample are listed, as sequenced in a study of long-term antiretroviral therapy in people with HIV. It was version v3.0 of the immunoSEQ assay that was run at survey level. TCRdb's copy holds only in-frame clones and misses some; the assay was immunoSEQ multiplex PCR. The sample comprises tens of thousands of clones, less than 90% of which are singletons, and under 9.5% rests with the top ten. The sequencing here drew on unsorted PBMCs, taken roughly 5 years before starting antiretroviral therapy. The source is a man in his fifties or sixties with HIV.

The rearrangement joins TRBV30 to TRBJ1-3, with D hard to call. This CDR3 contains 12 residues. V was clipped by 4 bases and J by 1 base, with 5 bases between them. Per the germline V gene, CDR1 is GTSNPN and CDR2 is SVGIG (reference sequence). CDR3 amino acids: CAWTYSGNTIYF. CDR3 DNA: TGTGCCTGGACCTATTCTGGAAACACCATATATTTT.

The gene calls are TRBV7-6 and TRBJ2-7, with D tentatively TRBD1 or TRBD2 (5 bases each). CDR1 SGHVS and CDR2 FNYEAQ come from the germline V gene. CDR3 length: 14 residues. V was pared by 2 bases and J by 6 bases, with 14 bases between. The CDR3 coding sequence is TGTGCCAGCAGCTTAAGCCAGGGCGGGCTCGAGCAGTACTTC. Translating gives CASSLSQGGLEQYF.

This CDR3 is CASSITGQGIGLAKNIQYF. The CDR3 region has the DNA TGTGCCAGTAGTATTACGGGACAGGGCATAGGACTAGCCAAAAACATTCAGTACTTC. V is TRBV19 and J is TRBJ2-4; 9 bases are shared with TRBD1. CDR1 is LNHDA and CDR2 is SQIVND in the germline V gene (reference sequence). After removal of 3 bases from V and 0 bases from J, the junction contained 12 bases not matched to a gene. The CDR3 is made up of 19 amino acids.

The CDR3 coding sequence is TGTGCCAGCAGTTGGGACAGACTCTCTGGAAACACCATATATTTT. It specifies CASSWDRLSGNTIYF. This sequence joins TRBV28 and TRBJ1-3; 7 bases line up with TRBD1. Germline V lookup: CDR1 MDHEN, CDR2 SYDVKM. V dropped 4 bases and J dropped 0; count of bases not matched to a gene: 3. The CDR3 length is 15 residues.

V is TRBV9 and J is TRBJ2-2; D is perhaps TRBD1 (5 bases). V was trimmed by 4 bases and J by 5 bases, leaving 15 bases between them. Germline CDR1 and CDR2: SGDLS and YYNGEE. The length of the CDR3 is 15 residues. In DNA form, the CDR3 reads TGTGCCAGCAGCTTAGGGGCAGGTGGGACCGGGGAGCTGTTTTTT. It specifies CASSLGAGGTGELFF.

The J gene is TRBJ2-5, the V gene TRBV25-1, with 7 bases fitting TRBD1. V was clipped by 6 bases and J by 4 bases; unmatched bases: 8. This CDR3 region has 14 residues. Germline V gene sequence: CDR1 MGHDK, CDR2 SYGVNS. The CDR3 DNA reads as TGTGCCAGCAGGGATCAACAGGGGTCAGAGACCCAGTACTTC. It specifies CASRDQQGSETQYF.

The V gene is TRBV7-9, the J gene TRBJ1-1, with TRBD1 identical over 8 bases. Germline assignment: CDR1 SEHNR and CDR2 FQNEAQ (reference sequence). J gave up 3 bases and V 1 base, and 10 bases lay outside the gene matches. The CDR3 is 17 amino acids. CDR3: CASSLGGTGRPDTEAFF. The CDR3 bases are TGTGCCAGCAGCTTAGGGGGGACAGGCCGTCCGGACACTGAAGCTTTCTTT.

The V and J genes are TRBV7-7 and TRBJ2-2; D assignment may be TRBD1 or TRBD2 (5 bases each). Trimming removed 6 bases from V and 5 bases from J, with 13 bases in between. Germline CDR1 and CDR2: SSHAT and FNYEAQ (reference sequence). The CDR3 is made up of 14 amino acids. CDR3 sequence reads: CASSPWDVTGELFF. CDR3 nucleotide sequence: TGTGCCAGCAGTCCCTGGGACGTGACCGGGGAGCTGTTTTTT.

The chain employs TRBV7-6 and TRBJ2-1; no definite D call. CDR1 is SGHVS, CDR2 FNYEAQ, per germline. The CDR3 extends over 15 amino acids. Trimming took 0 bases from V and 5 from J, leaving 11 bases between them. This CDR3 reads CASSLAVGPHNEQFF. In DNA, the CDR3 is TGTGCCAGCAGCTTAGCGGTCGGTCCCCACAATGAGCAGTTCTTC.

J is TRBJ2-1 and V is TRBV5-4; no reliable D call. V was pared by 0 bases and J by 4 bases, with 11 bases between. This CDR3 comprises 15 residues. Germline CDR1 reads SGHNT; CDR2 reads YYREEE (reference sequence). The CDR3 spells CASSLDPVPYNEQFF. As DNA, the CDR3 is TGTGCCAGCAGCTTGGATCCAGTGCCGTACAATGAGCAGTTCTTC.

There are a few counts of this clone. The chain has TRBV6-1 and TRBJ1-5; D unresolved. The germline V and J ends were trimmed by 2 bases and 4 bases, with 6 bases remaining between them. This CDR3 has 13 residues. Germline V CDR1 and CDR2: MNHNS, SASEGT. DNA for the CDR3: TGTGCCAGCAGTGAACAGGAGAATCAGCCCCAGCATTTT. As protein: CASSEQENQPQHF.

The CDR3 here is CASSPGTKNTIYF. The CDR3 nucleotides read TGTGCCAGCAGCCCCGGGACGAAGAACACCATATATTTT. The chain carries TRBV28 and TRBJ1-3; maybe TRBD1 (5 bases). The germline gives CDR1 MDHEN, CDR2 SYDVKM. Trimming cost V 6 bases and J 7 bases, with 13 bases left between them. The CDR3 spans 13 residues.

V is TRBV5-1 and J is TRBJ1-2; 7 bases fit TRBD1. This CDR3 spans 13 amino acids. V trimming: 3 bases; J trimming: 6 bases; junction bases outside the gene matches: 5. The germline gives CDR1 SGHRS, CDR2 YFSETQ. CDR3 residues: CASSSPGTDGYTF. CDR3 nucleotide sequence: TGCGCCAGCAGCTCACCCGGGACAGATGGCTACACCTTC.

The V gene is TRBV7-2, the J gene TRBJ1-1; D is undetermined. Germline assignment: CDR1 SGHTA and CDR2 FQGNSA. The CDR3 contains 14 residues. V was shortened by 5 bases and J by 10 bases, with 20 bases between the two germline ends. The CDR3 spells CASSPARRASVAFF. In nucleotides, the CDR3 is TGTGCCAGCAGCCCAGCTAGGAGGGCGTCGGTAGCTTTCTTT.

The CDR3 is CASSLGGNSNEQFF. The CDR3, as DNA: TGCGCCAGCAGCTTGGGGGGGAACAGCAATGAGCAGTTCTTC. This sequence joins TRBV5-1 and TRBJ2-1; either TRBD1 or TRBD2 may fit D (5 bases each). The germline V gene encodes CDR1 SGHRS and CDR2 YFSETQ. V was clipped by 0 bases and J by 6 bases, with 10 bases between them. The length of the CDR3 is 14 residues.

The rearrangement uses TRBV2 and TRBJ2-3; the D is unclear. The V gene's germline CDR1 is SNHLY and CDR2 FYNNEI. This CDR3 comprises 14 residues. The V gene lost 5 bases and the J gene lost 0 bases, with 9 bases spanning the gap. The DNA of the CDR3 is TGTGCCAGCAGTCGATTGACTAGCACAGATACGCAGTATTTT. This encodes CASSRLTSTDTQYF.

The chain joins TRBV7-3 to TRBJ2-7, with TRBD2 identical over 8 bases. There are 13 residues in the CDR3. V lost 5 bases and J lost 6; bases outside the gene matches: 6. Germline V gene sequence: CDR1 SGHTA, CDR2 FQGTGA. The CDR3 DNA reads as TGTGCCAGCAGCGCCCGGGGGGGCGGCGAGCAGTACTTC. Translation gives CASSARGGGEQYF.

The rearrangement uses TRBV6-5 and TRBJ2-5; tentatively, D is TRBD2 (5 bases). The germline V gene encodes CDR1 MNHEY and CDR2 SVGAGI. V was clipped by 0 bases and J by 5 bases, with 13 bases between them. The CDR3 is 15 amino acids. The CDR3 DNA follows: TGTGCCAGCAGTTACTCCCGGGGTAGTAGGGAGACCCAGTACTTC. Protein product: CASSYSRGSRETQYF.

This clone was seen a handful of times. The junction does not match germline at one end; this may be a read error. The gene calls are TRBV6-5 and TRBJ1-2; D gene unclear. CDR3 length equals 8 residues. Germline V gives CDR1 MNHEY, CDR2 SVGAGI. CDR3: CASSTKTF. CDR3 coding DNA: TGTGCCAGCAGTACCAAAACTTTC.

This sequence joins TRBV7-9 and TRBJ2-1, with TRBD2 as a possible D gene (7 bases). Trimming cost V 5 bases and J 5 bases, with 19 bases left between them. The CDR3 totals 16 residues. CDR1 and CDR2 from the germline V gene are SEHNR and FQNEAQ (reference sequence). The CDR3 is CASSPGGAGTNNEQFF. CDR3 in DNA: TGTGCCAGCAGCCCTGGGGGGGCGGGGACTAACAATGAGCAGTTCTTC.

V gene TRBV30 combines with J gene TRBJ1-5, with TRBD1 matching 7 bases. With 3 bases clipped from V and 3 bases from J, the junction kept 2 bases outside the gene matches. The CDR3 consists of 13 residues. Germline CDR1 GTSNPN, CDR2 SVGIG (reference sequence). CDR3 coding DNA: TGTGCCTGGAGCGGACAGGCCAATCAGCCCCAGCATTTT. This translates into CAWSGQANQPQHF.

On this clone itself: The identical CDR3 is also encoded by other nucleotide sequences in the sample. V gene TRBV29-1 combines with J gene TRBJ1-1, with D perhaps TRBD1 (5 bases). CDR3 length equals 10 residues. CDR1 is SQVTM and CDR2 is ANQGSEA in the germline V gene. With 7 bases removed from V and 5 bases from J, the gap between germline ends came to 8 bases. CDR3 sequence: CSGGGTEAFF. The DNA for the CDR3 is TGCAGCGGGGGGGGAACTGAAGCTTTCTTT. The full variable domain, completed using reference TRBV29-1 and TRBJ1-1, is SAVISQKPSRDICQRGTSLTIQCQVDSQVTMMFWYRQQPGQSLTLIATANQGSEATYESGFVIDKFPISRPNLTFSTLTVSNMSPEDSSIYLCSGGGTEAFFGQGTRLTVV.

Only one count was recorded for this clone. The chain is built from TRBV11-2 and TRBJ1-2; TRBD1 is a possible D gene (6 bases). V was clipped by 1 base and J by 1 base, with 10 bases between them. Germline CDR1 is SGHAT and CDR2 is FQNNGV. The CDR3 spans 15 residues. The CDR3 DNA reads TGTGCCAGCAGCTTAGCCAGGGGCGGTAACTATGGCTACACCTTC. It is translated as CASSLARGGNYGYTF. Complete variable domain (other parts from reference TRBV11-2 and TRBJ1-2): EAGVAQSPRYKIIEKRQSVAFWCNPISGHATLYWYQQILGQGPKLLIQFQNNGVVDDSQLPKDRFSAERLKGVDSTLKIQPAKLEDSAVYLCASSLARGGNYGYTFGSGTRLTVV.

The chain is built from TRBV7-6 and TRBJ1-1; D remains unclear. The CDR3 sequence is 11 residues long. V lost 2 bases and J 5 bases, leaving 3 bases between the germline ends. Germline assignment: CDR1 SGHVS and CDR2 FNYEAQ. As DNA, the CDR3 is TGTGCCAGCAGCTTATCAACTGAAGCTTTCTTT. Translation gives CASSLSTEAFF.

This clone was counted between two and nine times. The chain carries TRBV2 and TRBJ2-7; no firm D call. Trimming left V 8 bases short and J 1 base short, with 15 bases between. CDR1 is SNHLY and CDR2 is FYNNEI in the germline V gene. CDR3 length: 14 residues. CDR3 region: CASAGPGRSYEQYF. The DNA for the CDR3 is TGTGCCAGCGCTGGCCCGGGCAGGTCCTACGAGCAGTACTTC.

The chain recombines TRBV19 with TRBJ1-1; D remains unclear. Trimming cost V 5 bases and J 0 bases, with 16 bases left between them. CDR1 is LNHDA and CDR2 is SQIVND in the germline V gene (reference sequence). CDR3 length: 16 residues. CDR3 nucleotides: TGTGCCAGTAGTGCCCGCATGGTTTACATGAACACTGAAGCTTTCTTT. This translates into CASSARMVYMNTEAFF.

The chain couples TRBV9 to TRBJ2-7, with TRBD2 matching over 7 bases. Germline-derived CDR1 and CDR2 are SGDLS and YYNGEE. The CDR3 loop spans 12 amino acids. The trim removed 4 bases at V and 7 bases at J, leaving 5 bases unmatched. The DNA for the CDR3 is TGTGCCAGCAGCACCCCAGCGGGGGAGCAGTACTTC. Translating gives CASSTPAGEQYF.